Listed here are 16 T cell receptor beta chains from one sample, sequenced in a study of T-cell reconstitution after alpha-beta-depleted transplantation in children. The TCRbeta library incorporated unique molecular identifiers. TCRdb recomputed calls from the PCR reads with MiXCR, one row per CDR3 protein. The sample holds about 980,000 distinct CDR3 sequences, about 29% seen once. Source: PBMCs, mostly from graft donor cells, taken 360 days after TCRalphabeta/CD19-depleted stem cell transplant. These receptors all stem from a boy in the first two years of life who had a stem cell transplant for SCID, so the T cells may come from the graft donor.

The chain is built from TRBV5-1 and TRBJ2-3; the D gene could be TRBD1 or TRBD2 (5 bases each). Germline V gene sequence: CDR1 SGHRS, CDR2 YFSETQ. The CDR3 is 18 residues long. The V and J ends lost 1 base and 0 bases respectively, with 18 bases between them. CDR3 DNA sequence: TGCGCCAGCAGCTTGCCCAGGACTGGGGCACCTAGCACAGATACGCAGTATTTT. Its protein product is CASSLPRTGAPSTDTQYF.

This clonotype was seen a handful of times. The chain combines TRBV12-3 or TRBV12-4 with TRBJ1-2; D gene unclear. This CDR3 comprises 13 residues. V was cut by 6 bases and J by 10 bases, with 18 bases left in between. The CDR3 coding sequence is TGTGCCAGCAGCCCCGTACGCTCCGGGTCCTACACCTTC. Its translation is CASSPVRSGSYTF.

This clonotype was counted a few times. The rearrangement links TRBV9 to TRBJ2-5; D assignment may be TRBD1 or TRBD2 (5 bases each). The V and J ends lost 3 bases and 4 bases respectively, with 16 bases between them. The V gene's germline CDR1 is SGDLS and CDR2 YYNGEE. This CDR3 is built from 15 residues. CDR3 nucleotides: TGTGCCAGCAGCGCGGGACCGTTGGGGTCAGAGACCCAGTACTTC. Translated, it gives CASSAGPLGSETQYF. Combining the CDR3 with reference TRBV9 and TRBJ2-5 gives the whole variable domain DSGVTQTPKHLITATGQRVTLRCSPRSGDLSVYWYQQSLDQGLQFLIQYYNGEERAKGNILERFSAQQFPDLHSELNLSSLELGDSALYFCASSAGPLGSETQYFGPGTRLLVL.

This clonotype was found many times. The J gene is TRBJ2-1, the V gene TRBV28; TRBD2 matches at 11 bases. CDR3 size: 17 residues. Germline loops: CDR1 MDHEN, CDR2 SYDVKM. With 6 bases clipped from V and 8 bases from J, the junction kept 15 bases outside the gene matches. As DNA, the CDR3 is TGTGCCAGCAGAACTAGCGGGGGCAATCGGGCTATCTATGAGCAGTTCTTC. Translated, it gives CASRTSGGNRAIYEQFF.

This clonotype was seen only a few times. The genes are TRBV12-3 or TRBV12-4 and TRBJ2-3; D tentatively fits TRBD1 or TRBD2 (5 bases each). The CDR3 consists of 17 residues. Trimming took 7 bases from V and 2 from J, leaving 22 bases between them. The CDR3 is CASIRDGRPRITDTQYF. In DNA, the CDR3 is TGTGCCAGCATCCGGGACGGCCGCCCTAGAATCACAGATACGCAGTATTTT.

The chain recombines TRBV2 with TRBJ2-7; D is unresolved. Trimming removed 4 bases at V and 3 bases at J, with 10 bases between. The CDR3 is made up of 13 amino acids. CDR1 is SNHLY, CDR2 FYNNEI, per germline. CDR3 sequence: CASSVVRSYEQYF. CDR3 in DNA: TGTGCCAGCAGTGTGGTGAGAAGCTACGAGCAGTACTTC.

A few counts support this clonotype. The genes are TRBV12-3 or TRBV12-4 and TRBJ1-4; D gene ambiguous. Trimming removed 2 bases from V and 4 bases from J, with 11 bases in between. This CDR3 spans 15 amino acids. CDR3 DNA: TGTGCCAGCAGTTTAATGGTCTGGAATAATGAAAAACTGTTTTTT. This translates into CASSLMVWNNEKLFF.

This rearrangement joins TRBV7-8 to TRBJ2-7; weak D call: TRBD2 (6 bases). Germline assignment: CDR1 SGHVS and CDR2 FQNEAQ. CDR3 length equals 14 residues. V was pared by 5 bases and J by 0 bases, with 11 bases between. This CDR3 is CASSQLAFSYEQYF. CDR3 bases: TGTGCCAGCAGCCAGCTAGCGTTCTCCTACGAGCAGTACTTC. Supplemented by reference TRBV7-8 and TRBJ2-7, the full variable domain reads GAGVSQSPRYKVAKRGQDVALRCDPISGHVSLFWYQQALGQGPEFLTYFQNEAQLDKSGLPSDRFFAERPEGSVSTLKIQRTQQEDSAVYLCASSQLAFSYEQYFGPGTRLTVT.

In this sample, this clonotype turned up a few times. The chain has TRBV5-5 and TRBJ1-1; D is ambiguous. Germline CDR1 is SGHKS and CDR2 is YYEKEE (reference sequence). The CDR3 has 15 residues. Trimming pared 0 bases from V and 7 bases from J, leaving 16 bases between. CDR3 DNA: TGTGCCAGCAGCTTGGTAACCCGACGACAAATTGAAGCTTTCTTT. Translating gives CASSLVTRRQIEAFF.

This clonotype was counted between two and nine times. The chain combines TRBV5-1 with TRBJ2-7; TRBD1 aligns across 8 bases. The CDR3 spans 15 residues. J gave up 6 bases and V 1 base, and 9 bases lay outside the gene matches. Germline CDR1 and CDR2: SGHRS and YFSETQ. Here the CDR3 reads CASSLWAGGLVEQYF. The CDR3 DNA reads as TGCGCCAGCAGCTTGTGGGCAGGGGGCCTCGTCGAGCAGTACTTC.

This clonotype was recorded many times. Here the CDR3 reads CASSESSNTEAFF. DNA for the CDR3: TGCGCCAGCAGCGAAAGTTCGAACACTGAAGCTTTCTTT. The gene calls are TRBV4-1 and TRBJ1-1; D is undetermined. Germline V gene lookup returns CDR1 MGHRA and CDR2 YSYEKL. The length of the CDR3 is 13 residues. Trimming took 5 bases from V and 1 from J, leaving 8 bases between them.

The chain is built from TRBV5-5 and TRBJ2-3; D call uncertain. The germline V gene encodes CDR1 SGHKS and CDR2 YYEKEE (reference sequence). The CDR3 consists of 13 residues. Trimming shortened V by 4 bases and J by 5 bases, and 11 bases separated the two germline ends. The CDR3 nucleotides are TGTGCCAGCAGCGGCACGGGCCAAGATACGCAGTATTTT. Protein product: CASSGTGQDTQYF.

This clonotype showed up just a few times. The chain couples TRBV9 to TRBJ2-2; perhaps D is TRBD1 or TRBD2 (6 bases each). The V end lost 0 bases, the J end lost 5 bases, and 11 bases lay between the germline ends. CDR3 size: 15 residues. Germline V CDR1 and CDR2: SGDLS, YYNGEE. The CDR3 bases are TGTGCCAGCAGCGTAGCGGGGGCACGAACCGGGGAGCTGTTTTTT. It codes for CASSVAGARTGELFF.

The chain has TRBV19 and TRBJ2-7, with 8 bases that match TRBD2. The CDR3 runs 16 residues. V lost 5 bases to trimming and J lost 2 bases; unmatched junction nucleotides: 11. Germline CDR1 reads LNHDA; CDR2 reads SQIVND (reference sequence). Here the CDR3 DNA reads TGTGCCAGTAGTTTGTTCGGGGGGGCCAATCCCTACGAGCAGTACTTC. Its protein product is CASSLFGGANPYEQYF.

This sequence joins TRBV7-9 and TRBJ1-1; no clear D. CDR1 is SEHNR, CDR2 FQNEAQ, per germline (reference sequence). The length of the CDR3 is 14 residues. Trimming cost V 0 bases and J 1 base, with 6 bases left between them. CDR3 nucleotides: TGTGCCAGCAGCTTAGCGCATAGGAACACTGAAGCTTTCTTT. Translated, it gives CASSLAHRNTEAFF.

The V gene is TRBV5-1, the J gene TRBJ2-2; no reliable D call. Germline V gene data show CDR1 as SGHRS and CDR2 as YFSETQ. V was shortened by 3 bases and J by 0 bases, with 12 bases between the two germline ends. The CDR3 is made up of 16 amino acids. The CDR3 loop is CASSSRSKANTGELFF. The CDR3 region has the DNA TGCGCCAGCAGCTCGAGAAGTAAGGCGAACACCGGGGAGCTGTTTTTT.